This T cell receptor beta chain was found in a study of T-cell reconstitution after alpha-beta-depleted transplantation in children. Study-level findings and limits: Certain patients had high TCRbeta diversity at day 60, and it came from recipient T cells and thymic progenitors that survived. It was newly produced T cells that mostly accounted for T-cell counts and diversity one year after transplant. Roughly two months post-transplant, alpha-beta T cells reportedly originated from several hundred graft clones that had expanded.

Construction of the TCRbeta library involved unique molecular identifiers. TCRdb re-called the PCR reads through MiXCR, storing one row per CDR3 protein. The table records hundreds of thousands of distinct CDR3 sequences, 25% of them present only once. Concerning this clonotype: Its target is not known.

The V gene lost 2 bases and the J gene lost 2 bases, with 16 bases spanning the gap. The CDR3 has 16 amino acids. CDR1 MNHEY and CDR2 SVGEGT come from the germline V gene. This TCR was sampled from a girl aged 2-15 years with Fanconi anemia, due to receive a stem cell transplant. The sample here was PBMCs, taken before TCRalphabeta/CD19-depleted stem cell transplant. The chain employs TRBV6-2 or TRBV6-3 and TRBJ2-7; unclear D gene. As DNA, the CDR3 is TGTGCCAGCAGTTACGAATGGGCAGTGGACCCCTACGAGCAGTACTTC. Its translation: CASSYEWAVDPYEQYF.